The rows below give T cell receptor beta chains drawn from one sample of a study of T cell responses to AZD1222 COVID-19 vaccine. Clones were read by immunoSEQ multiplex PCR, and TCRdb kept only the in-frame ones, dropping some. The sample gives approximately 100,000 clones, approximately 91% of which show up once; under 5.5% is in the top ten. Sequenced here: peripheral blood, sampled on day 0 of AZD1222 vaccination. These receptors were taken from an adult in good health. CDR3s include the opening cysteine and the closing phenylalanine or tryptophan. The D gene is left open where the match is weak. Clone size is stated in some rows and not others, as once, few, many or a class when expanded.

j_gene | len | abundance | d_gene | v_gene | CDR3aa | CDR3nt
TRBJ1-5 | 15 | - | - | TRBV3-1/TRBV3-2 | CASSQDSGRNQPQHF | TGTGCCAGCAGCCAAGATAGTGGGCGCAATCAGCCCCAGCATTTT
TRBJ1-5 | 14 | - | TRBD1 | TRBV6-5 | CASRPDRGHQPQHF | TGTGCCAGCAGACCGGACAGGGGTCATCAGCCCCAGCATTTT
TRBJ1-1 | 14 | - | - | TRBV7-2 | CASSTSTANTEAFF | TGTGCCAGCAGCACCTCGACAGCTAACACTGAAGCTTTCTTT
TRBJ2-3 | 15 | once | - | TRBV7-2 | CASSLAASDTDTQYF | TGTGCCAGCAGCTTAGCAGCTAGCGACACAGATACGCAGTATTTT
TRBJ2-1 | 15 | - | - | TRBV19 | CASSIPASSYNEQFF | TGTGCCAGTAGTATTCCCGCTAGCTCCTACAATGAGCAGTTCTTC
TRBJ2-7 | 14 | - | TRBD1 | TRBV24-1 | CATSKGQGAYEQYF | TGTGCCACCAGTAAGGGACAGGGAGCCTACGAGCAGTACTTC
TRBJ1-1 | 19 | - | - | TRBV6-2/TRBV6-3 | CASSYPRETSTYMNTEAFF | TGTGCCAGCAGTTACCCCCGAGAAACCTCTACTTATATGAACACTGAAGCTTTCTTT
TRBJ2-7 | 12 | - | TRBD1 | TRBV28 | CASTDRVYEQYF | TGTGCCAGCACAGACAGGGTCTACGAGCAGTACTTC
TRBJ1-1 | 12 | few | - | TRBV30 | CAWSVLSAEAFF | TGTGCCTGGAGTGTACTTTCCGCTGAAGCTTTCTTT
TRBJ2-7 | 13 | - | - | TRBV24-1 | CATSDHQGYEQYF | TGTGCCACCAGTGATCACCAGGGCTACGAGCAGTACTTC
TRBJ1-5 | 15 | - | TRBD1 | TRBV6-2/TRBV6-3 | CASSYTGGVRQPQHF | TGTGCCAGCAGTTATACAGGGGGCGTGCGACAGCCCCAGCATTTT
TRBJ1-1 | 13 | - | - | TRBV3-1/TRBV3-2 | CASSPRPDTEAFF | TGTGCCAGCAGCCCGCGGCCTGACACTGAAGCTTTCTTT
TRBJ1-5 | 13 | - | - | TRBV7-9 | CASSPGQNQPQHF | TGTGCCAGCAGCCCCGGACAGAATCAGCCCCAGCATTTT
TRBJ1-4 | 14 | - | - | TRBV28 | CASSSQGLGEKLFF | TGTGCCAGCAGTTCCCAGGGGCTAGGTGAAAAACTGTTTTTT
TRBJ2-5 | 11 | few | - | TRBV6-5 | CASSLRETQYF | TGTGCCAGCAGTTTACGAGAGACCCAGTACTTC
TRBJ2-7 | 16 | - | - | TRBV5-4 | CASSLEGRGVSYEQYF | TGTGCCAGCAGCTTGGAAGGCAGGGGGGTCTCCTACGAGCAGTACTTC
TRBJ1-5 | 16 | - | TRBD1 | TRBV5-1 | CASSPSGTGSSQPQHF | TGCGCCAGCAGCCCATCCGGGACAGGGTCAAGTCAGCCCCAGCATTTT
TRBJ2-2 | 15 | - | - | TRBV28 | CASSRTQGNTGELFF | TGTGCCAGCAGCCGGACACAGGGCAACACCGGGGAGCTGTTTTTT
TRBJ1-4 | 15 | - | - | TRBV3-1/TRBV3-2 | CASSQEGTGGEKLFF | TGTGCCAGCAGCCAGGAGGGGACCGGGGGTGAAAAACTGTTTTTT
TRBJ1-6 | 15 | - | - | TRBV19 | CASGPFQTYNSPLHF | TGTGCCAGCGGACCCTTTCAAACCTATAATTCACCCCTCCACTTT
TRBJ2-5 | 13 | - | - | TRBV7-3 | CASSPGQSRAQYF | TGTGCCAGCAGCCCAGGACAGAGTAGGGCCCAGTACTTC
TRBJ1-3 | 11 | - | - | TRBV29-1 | CSVNRGNTIYF | TGCAGCGTAAACAGGGGAAACACCATATATTTT
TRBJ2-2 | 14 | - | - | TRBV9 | CASSVGVNTGELFF | TGTGCCAGCAGCGTAGGGGTGAACACCGGGGAGCTGTTTTTT
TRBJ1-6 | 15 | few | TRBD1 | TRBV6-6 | CASSPLDRDNSPLHF | TGTGCCAGCAGTCCCTTAGACAGGGACAATTCACCCCTCCACTTT
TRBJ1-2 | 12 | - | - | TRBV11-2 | CASSLEGNGYTF | TGTGCCAGCAGCTTAGAGGGGAATGGCTACACCTTC
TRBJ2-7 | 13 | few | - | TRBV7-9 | CASSLHGSYEQYF | TGTGCCAGCAGCTTACACGGATCCTACGAGCAGTACTTC
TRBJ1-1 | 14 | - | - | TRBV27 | CASSIVRENTEAFF | TGTGCCAGCAGCATCGTAAGGGAGAACACTGAAGCTTTCTTT
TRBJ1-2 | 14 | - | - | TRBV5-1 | CASSFGGGDYGYTF | TGCGCCAGCAGCTTCGGGGGTGGGGATTATGGCTACACCTTC
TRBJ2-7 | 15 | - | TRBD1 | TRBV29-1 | CSVVAPPTGGNEQYF | TGCAGCGTTGTAGCTCCTCCGACAGGGGGGAACGAGCAGTACTTC
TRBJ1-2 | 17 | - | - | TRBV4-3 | CASSQGFGSQALYGYTF | TGCGCCAGCAGCCAAGGATTCGGCAGCCAGGCCCTCTATGGCTACACCTTC
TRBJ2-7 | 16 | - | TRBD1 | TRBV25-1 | CASSDAFTGGSYEQYF | TGTGCCAGCAGTGATGCCTTTACAGGGGGCTCCTACGAGCAGTACTTC
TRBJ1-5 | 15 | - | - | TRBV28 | CASSPTGSGNQPQHF | TGTGCCAGCAGTCCAACAGGGTCCGGCAATCAGCCCCAGCATTTT
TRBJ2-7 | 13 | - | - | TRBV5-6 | CASIGQTHREQYF | TGTGCCAGCATTGGACAAACACATCGTGAGCAGTACTTC
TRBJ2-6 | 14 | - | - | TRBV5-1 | CASSLVAGANVLTF | TGCGCCAGCAGCTTGGTGGCTGGGGCCAACGTCCTGACTTTC
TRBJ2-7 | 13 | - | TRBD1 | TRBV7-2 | CASREGARNEQYF | TGTGCCAGCCGAGAGGGGGCTAGGAACGAGCAGTACTTC
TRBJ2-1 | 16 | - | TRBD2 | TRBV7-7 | CASSEPPSSGAIEQFF | TGTGCTAGCAGCGAGCCGCCGTCTAGCGGGGCCATTGAGCAGTTCTTC
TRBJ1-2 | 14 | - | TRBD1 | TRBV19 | CASSGTGTAYGYTF | TGTGCCAGTAGTGGGACCGGGACAGCCTATGGCTACACCTTC
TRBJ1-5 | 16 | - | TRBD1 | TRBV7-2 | CASSLGTGGSNQPQHF | TGTGCCAGCAGCTTGGGGACAGGGGGAAGCAATCAGCCCCAGCATTTT
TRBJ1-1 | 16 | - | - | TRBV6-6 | CASITTSLGMNTEAFF | TGTGCCAGCATCACTACCTCCCTGGGTATGAACACTGAAGCTTTCTTT
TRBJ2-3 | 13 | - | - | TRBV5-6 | CASSLGAGDTQYF | TGTGCCAGCAGCTTGGGAGCGGGAGATACGCAGTATTTT